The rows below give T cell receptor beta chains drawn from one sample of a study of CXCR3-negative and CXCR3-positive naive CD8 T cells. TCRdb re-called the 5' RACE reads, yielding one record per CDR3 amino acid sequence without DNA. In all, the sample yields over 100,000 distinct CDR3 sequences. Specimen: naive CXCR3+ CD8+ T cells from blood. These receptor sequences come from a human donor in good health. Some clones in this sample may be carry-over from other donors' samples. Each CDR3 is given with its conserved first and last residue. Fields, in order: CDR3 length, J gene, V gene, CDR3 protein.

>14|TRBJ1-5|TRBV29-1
CSVAQGYGNQPQHF
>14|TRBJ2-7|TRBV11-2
CASSFEGGVREQYF
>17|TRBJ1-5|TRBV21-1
CASSWDRAGCGNQPQHF
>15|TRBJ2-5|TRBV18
CASSPPGTLQETQYF
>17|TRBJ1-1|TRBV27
CASSLYPLDRANTEAFF
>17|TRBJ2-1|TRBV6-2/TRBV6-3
CASSYSASGGSCNEQFF
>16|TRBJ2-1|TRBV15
CATSRVGQGVGNEQFF
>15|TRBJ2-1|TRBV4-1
CASSQGGQGMGEQFF
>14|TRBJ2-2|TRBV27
CASSLQQGSGELFF
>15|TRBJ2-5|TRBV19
CASSARTGGPETQYF
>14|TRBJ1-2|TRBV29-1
CSAKTGGFIYGYTF
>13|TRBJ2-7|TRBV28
CASGDYRNYEQYF
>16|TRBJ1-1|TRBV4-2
CASSHARGTMNTEAFF
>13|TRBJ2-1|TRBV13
CASSPKSYNEQFF
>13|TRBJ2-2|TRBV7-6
CASSLAGGGELFF
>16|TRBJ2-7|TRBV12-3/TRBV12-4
CASSFGREGSLGEQYF
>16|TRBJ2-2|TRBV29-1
CSGRSTSGLNTGELFF
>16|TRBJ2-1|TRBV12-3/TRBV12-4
CASSTPRGSWNNEQFF
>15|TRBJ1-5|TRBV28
CASSLWADSNQPQHF
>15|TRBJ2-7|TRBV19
CASSRSGTGSYEQYF
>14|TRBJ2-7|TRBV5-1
CASSYSGSGNEQYF
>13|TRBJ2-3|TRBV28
CASSSPLEDTQYF
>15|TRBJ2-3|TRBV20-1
CSARSELSRGDTQYF
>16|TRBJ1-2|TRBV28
CASRLDVAGANYGYTF
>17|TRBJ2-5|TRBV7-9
CASTTLGPTGDQETQYF
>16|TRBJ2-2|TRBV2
CASSEGPRGDTGELFF
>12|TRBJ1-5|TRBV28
CASSFSNQPQHF
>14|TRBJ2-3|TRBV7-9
CASSLRQGPDTQYF
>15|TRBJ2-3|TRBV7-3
CASSSGQGGADTQYF
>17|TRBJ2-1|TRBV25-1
CASSESGGLAGWNEQFF
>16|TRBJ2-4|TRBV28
CASSLPRGLAKNIQYF
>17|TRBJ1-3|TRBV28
CASSSTHSDPSGNTIYF
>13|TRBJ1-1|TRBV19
CASSIDRDREAFF
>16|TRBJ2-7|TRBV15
CATSRDTSGRTYEQYF
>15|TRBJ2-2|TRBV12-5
CASGLVAGVTGEQFF
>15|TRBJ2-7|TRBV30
CAWSVPGRETYEQYF
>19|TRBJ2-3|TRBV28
CASSFNFGSRDGRTDTQYF
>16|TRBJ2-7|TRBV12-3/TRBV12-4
CASSLAGRDPTHEQYF
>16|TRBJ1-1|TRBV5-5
CASSLGQGIENTEALF
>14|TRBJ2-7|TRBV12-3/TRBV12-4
CASSETSGVYEQYF
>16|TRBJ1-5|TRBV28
CASSLTGQYDNQPQHF
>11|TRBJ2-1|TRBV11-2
CASLGYNEQFF